A selection of T cell receptor beta chains follows, all from one sample in a study of CD8 T cells in Susac syndrome. TCRdb re-called the immunoSEQ multiplex PCR reads through MiXCR, storing one row per CDR3 protein. The repertoire includes 200,000 to 250,000 distinct CDR3 sequences, approximately 90% of them detected once, and around 0.13% sits in the top ten. The specimen was CD8+ T cells from PBMCs. The receptors here all came from a human donor with multiple sclerosis. Both conserved end residues are part of each CDR3. The D gene is left open where the match is weak. Only part of the rows carry a size: once, few, many, or a class if the clone is expanded.

>TRBJ1-1|TRBV20-1|NA|10|NA
CSARDGEAFF
TGCAGTGCTAGAGATGGTGAAGCTTTCTTT
>TRBJ2-1|TRBV12-3/TRBV12-4|NA|14|NA
CASSLGGGVAEQFF
TGTGCCAGCAGTTTGGGAGGGGGAGTTGCTGAGCAGTTCTTC
>TRBJ1-1|TRBV19|NA|14|NA
CASSVPEGVLEAFF
TGTGCCAGTAGTGTTCCCGAGGGGGTCTTAGAAGCTTTCTTT
>TRBJ2-1|TRBV7-6|NA|14|NA
CASSLATGLQEQFF
TGTGCCAGCAGCTTAGCGACGGGCCTGCAAGAGCAGTTCTTC
>TRBJ2-6|TRBV5-1|NA|16|once
CASRQDPGSGANVLTF
TGCGCCAGCAGACAAGATCCCGGGTCTGGGGCCAACGTCCTGACTTTC
>TRBJ2-4|TRBV29-1|TRBD2|18|NA
CSAASTSGSVIAKNIQYF
TGCAGCGCTGCTTCGACTAGCGGGAGCGTAATAGCCAAAAACATTCAGTACTTC
>TRBJ2-7|TRBV29-1|TRBD1|14|NA
CSVEDPTGANEQYF
TGCAGCGTTGAAGATCCCACAGGGGCCAACGAGCAGTACTTC
>TRBJ2-1|TRBV10-2|TRBD1|14|NA
CASKETGAYNEQFF
TGCGCCAGCAAGGAGACAGGGGCCTACAATGAGCAGTTCTTC
>TRBJ2-7|TRBV4-1|TRBD1|18|NA
CASSQATGPTGKGYEQYF
TGCGCCAGCAGCCAAGCTACCGGACCGACAGGGAAGGGCTACGAGCAGTACTTC
>TRBJ2-4|TRBV7-3|NA|14|NA
CASSPHVGANIQYF
TGTGCCAGCAGCCCCCATGTGGGGGCGAACATTCAGTACTTC
>TRBJ2-1|TRBV4-1|TRBD2|13|NA
CASSRLAGGEQFF
TGCGCCAGCAGCCGACTAGCGGGAGGAGAGCAGTTCTTC
>TRBJ2-2|TRBV5-6|NA|12|NA
CASSPATGELFF
TGTGCCAGCAGCCCGGCTACCGGGGAGCTGTTTTTT
>TRBJ2-3|TRBV7-2|NA|18|NA
CASSLVRGGPVSGDTQYF
TGTGCCAGCAGCTTGGTCCGTGGGGGACCTGTTTCTGGAGATACGCAGTATTTT
>TRBJ2-7|TRBV5-4|NA|13|once
CASSLVGAHEQYF
TGTGCCAGCAGCTTGGTGGGAGCCCACGAGCAGTACTTC
>TRBJ1-2|TRBV9|NA|13|NA
CASSAGAHYGYTF
TGTGCCAGCAGTGCAGGGGCCCACTATGGCTACACCTTC
>TRBJ1-2|TRBV20-1|NA|14|once
CSAPPQGLNYGYTF
TGCAGTGCTCCTCCCCAGGGACTTAACTATGGCTACACCTTC
>TRBJ1-2|TRBV9|NA|15|NA
CASSPTGIPVNGYTF
TGTGCCAGCAGCCCTACAGGTATTCCGGTGAATGGCTACACCTTC
>TRBJ1-1|TRBV29-1|NA|14|NA
CSVEDWQMNTEAFF
TGCAGCGTTGAAGATTGGCAGATGAACACTGAAGCTTTCTTT
>TRBJ1-3|TRBV12-5|NA|16|NA
CASGLGGTPSGNTIYF
TGTGCTAGTGGTTTGGGAGGGACCCCCTCTGGAAACACCATATATTTT
>TRBJ2-4|TRBV27|TRBD1|16|NA
CASSLISGQAGHIQYF
TGTGCCAGCAGTTTGATATCGGGACAGGCCGGTCACATTCAGTACTTC
>TRBJ1-2|TRBV29-1|NA|17|NA
CSVEDNNSLGAYYGYTF
TGCAGCGTTGAAGATAATAACAGCCTGGGGGCCTACTATGGCTACACCTTC
>TRBJ1-1|TRBV6-5|NA|15|NA
CASSYGGAGGTEAFF
TGTGCCAGCAGTTACGGTGGCGCCGGTGGGACTGAAGCTTTCTTT
>TRBJ2-6|TRBV25-1|NA|12|NA
CAYDSGANVLTF
TGTGCCTATGACTCTGGGGCCAACGTCCTGACTTTC
>TRBJ2-5|TRBV21-1|NA|16|NA
CASSKWWGGLGETQYF
TGTGCCAGCAGCAAGTGGTGGGGGGGGCTCGGGGAGACCCAGTACTTC